The clone carrying this TCR beta chain appeared many times. Antigen: not known. This entry is derived from a study of response to subunit inactivated influenza vaccine. Study results and caveats: The authors put forward the suggestion that each seasonal influenza vaccination may bring in only a limited number of new T cells.

J gave up 4 bases and V 4 bases, and 8 bases lay outside the gene matches. The CDR3 is 14 residues long. Looked up from germline, CDR1 is SGHRS and CDR2 is YFSETQ. MiXCR, applied by TCRdb to the RT-PCR reads, yields one record per CDR3 protein. The sample holds about 530,000 distinct CDR3 sequences, around 13% seen once. The receptor was derived from a man aged 45-60 years who received an inactivated influenza vaccine. The source material was PBMCs from blood, sampled 40 to 50 days after vaccination. The chain employs TRBV5-1 and TRBJ2-7; 7 positions match TRBD1. The CDR3 DNA reads as TGCGCCAGCAGCGTCCAGGGGGATAGTTACGAGCAGTACTTC. Its protein is CASSVQGDSYEQYF.